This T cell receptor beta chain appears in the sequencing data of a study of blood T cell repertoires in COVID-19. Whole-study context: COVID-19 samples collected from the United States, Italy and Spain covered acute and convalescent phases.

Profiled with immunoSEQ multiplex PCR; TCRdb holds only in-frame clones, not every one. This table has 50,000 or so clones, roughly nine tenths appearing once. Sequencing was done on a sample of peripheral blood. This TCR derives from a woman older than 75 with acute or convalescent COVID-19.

The CDR3: CASSQIDRGNSPLHF. CDR3 DNA sequence: TGCGCCAGCAGCCAGATTGACAGGGGAAATTCACCCCTCCACTTT. The chain has TRBV4-3 and TRBJ1-6, with TRBD1 matching 8 bases. This CDR3 is built from 15 residues. Germline trimming cut 3 bases from V and 7 bases from J; bases unmatched to any gene: 5. CDR1 is LGHNA, CDR2 YSLEER, per germline.